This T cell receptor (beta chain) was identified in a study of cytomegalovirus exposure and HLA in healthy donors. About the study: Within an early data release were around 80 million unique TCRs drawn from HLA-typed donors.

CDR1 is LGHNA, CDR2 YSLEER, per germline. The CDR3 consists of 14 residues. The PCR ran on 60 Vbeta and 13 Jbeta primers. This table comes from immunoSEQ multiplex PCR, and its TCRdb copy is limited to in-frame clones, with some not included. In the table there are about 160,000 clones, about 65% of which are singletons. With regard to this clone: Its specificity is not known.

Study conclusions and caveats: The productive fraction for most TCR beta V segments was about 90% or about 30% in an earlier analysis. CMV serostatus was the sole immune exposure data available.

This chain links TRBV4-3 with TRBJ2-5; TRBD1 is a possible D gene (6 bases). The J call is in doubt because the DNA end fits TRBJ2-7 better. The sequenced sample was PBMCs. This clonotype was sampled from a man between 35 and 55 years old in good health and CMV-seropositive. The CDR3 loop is CASSRGRHSYEQYF. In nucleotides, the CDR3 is TGCGCCAGCAGCCGGGGGCGGCATTCCTACGAGCAGTACTTC.